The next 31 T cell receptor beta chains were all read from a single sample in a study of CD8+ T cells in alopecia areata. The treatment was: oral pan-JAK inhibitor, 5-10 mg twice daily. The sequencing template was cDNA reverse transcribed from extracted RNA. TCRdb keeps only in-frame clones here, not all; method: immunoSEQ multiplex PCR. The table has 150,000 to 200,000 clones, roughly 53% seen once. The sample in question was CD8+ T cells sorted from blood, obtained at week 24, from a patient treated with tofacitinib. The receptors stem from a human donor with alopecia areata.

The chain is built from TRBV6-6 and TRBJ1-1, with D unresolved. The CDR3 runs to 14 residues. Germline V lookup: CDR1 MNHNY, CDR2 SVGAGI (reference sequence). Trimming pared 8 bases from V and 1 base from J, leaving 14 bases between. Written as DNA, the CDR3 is TGTGCCAGCCTTTCCGAGGGCGGGAACACTGAAGCTTTCTTT. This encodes CASLSEGGNTEAFF.

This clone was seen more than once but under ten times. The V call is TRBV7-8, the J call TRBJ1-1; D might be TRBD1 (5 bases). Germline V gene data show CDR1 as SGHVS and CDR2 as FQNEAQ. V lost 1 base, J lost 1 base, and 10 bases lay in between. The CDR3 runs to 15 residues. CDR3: CASSLERGTNTEAFF. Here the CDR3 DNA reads TGTGCCAGCAGCTTAGAAAGGGGCACGAACACTGAAGCTTTCTTT.

CDR3 loop: CASSATGVNQPQHF. DNA of the CDR3: TGTGCCAGCAGCGCGACAGGGGTCAATCAGCCCCAGCATTTT. This chain connects TRBV5-6 to TRBJ1-5, with 8 bases identical to TRBD1. After removal of 4 bases from V and 3 bases from J, the junction contained 3 bases not matched to a gene. The germline CDR1 and CDR2 sequences are SGHDT and YYEEEE. This CDR3 is 14 amino acids long.

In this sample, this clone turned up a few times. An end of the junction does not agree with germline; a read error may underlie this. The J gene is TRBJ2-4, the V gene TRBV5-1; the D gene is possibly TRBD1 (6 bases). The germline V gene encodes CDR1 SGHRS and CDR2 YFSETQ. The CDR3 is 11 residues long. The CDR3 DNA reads TGCGCCAGCAGCTCCGGTCTCGACAGGCACTTC. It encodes CASSSGLDRHF.

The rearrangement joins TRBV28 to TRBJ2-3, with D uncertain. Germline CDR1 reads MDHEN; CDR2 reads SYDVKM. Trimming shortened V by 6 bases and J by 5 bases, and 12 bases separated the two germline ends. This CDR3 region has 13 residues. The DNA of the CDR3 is TGTGCCAGCAGCCCGATAGGTGGAGATACGCAGTATTTT. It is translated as CASSPIGGDTQYF. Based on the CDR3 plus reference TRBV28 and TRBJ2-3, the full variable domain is DVKVTQSSRYLVKRTGEKVFLECVQDMDHENMFWYRQDPGLGLRLIYFSYDVKMKEKGDIPEGYSVSREKKERFSLILESASTNQTSMYLCASSPIGGDTQYFGPGTRLTVL.

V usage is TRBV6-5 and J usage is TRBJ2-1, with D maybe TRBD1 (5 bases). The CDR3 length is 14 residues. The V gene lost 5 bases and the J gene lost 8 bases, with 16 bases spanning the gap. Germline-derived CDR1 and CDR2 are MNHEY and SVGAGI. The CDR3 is CASSPFRQSDEQFF. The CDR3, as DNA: TGTGCCAGCAGTCCATTCAGACAGTCCGATGAGCAGTTCTTC.

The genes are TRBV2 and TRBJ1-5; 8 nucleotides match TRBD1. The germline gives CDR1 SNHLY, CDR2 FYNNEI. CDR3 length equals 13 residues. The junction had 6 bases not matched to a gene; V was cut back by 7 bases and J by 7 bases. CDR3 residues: CASTGTGGQPQHF. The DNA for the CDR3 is TGTGCCAGCACCGGGACAGGAGGGCAGCCCCAGCATTTT.

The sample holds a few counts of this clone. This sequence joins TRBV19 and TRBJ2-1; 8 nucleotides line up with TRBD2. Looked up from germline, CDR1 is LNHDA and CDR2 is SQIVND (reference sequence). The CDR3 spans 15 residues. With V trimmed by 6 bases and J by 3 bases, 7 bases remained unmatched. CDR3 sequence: CASSPSGGFYNEQFF. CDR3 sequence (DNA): TGTGCCAGTAGCCCCAGCGGGGGTTTCTACAATGAGCAGTTCTTC. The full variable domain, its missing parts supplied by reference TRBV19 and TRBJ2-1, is DGGITQSPKYLFRKEGQNVTLSCEQNLNHDAMYWYRQDPGQGLRLIYYSQIVNDFQKGDIAEGYSVSREKKESFPLTVTSAQKNPTAFYLCASSPSGGFYNEQFFGPGTRLTVL.

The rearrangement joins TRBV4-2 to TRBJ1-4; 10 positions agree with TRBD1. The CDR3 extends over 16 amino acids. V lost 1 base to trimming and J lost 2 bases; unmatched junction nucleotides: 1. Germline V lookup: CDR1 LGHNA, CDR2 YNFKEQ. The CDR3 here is CASSQGTGGTNEKLFF. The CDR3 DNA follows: TGTGCCAGCAGCCAAGGGACAGGGGGTACTAATGAAAAACTGTTTTTT.

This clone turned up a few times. The CDR3 DNA reads TGTGCCAGCAGTTACTCGTTGAGGGGTGGGGACACTGAAGCTTTCTTT. Residues: CASSYSLRGGDTEAFF. The gene calls are TRBV6-5 and TRBJ1-1; a weak D match, TRBD1 (5 bases). V shed 0 bases and J shed 3 bases, with 14 bases lying between them. Germline V gives CDR1 MNHEY, CDR2 SVGAGI. The length of the CDR3 is 16 residues.

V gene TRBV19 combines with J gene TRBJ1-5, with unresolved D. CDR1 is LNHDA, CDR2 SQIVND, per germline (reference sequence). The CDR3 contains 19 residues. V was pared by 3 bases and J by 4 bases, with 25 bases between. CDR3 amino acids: CASSMGSGWWEVGNQPQHF. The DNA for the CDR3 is TGTGCCAGTAGTATGGGGTCCGGATGGTGGGAAGTCGGTAATCAGCCCCAGCATTTT. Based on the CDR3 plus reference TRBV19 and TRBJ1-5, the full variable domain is DGGITQSPKYLFRKEGQNVTLSCEQNLNHDAMYWYRQDPGQGLRLIYYSQIVNDFQKGDIAEGYSVSREKKESFPLTVTSAQKNPTAFYLCASSMGSGWWEVGNQPQHFGDGTRLSIL.

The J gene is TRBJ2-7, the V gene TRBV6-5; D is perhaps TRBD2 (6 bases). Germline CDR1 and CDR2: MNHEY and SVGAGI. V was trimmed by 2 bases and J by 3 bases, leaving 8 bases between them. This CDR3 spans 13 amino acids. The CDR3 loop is CASSYPGSYEQYF. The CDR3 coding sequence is TGTGCCAGCAGTTACCCCGGGAGCTACGAGCAGTACTTC.

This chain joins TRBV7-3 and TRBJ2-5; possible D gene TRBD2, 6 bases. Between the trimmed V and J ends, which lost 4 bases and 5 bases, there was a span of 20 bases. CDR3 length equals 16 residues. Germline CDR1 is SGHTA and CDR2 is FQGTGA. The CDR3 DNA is TGTGCCAGCAGCTCGGAGGGACCGGAGAGCGCGGAGACCCAGTACTTC. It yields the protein CASSSEGPESAETQYF.

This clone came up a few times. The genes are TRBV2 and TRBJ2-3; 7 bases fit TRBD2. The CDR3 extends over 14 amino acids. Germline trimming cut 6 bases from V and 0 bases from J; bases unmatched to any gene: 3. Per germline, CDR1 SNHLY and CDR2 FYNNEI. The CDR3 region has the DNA TGTGCCAGCAGGGACGGGGGGAGCACAGATACGCAGTATTTT. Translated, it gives CASRDGGSTDTQYF.

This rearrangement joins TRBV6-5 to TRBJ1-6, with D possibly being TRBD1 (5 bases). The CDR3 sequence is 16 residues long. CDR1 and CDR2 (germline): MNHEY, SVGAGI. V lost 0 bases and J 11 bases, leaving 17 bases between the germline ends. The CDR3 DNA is TGTGCCAGCAGTTACTCGAATTTCAGGGAAGGTGCACCCCTCCACTTT. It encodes CASSYSNFREGAPLHF.

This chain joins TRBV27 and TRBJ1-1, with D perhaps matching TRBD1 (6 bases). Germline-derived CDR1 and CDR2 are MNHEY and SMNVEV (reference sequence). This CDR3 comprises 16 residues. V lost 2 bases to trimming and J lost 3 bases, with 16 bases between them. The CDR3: CASSLRGQGRDTEAFF. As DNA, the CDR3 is TGTGCCAGCAGTTTAAGGGGACAAGGAAGGGACACTGAAGCTTTCTTT.

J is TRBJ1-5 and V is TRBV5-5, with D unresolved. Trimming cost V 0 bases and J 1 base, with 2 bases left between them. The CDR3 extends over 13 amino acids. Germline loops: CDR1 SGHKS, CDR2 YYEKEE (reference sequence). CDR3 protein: CASSLDSNQPQHF. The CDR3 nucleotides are TGTGCCAGCAGCTTGGACAGCAATCAGCCCCAGCATTTT.

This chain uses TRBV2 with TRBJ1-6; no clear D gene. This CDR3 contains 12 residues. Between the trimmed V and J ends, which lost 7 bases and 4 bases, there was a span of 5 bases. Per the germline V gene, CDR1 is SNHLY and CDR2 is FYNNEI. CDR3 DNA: TGTGCCAGCAAGGAGTATAATTCACCCCTCCACTTT. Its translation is CASKEYNSPLHF.

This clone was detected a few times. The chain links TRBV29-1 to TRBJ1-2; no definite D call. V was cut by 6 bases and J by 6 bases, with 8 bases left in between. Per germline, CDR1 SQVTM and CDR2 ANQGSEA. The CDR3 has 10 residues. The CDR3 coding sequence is TGCAGCGTATCAGTCGATGGCTACACCTTC. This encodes CSVSVDGYTF.

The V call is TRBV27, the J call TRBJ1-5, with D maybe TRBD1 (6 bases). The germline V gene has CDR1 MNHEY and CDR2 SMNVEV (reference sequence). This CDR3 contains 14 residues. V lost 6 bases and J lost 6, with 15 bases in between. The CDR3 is CASSLQGGGQPQHF. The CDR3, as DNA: TGTGCCAGCAGCCTACAGGGTGGGGGTCAGCCCCAGCATTTT.

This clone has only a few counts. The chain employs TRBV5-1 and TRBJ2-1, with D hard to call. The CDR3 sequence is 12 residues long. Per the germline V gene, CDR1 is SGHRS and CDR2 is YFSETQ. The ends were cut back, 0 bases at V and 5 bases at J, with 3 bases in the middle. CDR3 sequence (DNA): TGCGCCAGCAGCTTGGCCAACAATGAGCAGTTCTTC. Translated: CASSLANNEQFF.

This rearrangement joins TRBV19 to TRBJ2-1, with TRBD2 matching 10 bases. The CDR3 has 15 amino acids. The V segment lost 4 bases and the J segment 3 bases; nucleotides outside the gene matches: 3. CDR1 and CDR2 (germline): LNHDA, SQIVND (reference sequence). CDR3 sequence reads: CASSKTSGVYNEQFF. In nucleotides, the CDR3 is TGTGCCAGTAGTAAAACTAGCGGGGTCTACAATGAGCAGTTCTTC. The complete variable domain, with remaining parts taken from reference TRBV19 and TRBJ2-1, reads DGGITQSPKYLFRKEGQNVTLSCEQNLNHDAMYWYRQDPGQGLRLIYYSQIVNDFQKGDIAEGYSVSREKKESFPLTVTSAQKNPTAFYLCASSKTSGVYNEQFFGPGTRLTVL.

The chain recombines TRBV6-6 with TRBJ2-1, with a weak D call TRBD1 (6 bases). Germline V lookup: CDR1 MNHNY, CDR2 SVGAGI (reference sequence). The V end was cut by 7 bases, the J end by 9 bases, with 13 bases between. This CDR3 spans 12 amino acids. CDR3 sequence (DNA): TGTGCCAGCACTAAACTAGGGGGTGAGCAGTTCTTC. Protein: CASTKLGGEQFF.

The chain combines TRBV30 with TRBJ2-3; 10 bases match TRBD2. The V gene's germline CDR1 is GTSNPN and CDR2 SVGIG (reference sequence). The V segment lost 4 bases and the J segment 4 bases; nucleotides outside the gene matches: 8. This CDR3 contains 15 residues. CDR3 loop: CAWTEAGGPADTQYF. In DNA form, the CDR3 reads TGTGCCTGGACTGAAGCGGGGGGGCCAGCAGATACGCAGTATTTT.

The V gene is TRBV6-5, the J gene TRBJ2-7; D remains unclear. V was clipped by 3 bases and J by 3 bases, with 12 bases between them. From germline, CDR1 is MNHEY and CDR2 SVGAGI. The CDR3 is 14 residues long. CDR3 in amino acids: CASSYEAPYYEQYF. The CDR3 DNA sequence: TGTGCCAGCAGTTATGAGGCACCATACTACGAGCAGTACTTC.

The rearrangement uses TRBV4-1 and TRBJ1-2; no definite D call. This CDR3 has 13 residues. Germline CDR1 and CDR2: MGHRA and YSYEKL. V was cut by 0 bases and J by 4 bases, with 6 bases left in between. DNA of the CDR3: TGCGCCAGCAGCCAAGATTCCCGCTATGGCTACACCTTC. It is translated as CASSQDSRYGYTF.

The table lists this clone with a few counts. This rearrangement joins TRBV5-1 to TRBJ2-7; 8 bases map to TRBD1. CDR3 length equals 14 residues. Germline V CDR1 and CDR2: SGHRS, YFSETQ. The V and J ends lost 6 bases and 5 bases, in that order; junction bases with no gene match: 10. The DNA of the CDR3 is TGCGCCAGCAAAGACCAGGGGGCGAGGCACGAGCAGTACTTC. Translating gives CASKDQGARHEQYF.

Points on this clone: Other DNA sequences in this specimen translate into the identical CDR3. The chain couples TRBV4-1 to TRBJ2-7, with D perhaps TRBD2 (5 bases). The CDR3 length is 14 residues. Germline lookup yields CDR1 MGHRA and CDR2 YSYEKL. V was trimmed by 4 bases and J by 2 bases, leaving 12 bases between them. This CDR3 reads CASSPRTGAYEQYF. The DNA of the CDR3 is TGCGCCAGCAGCCCAAGGACCGGGGCCTACGAGCAGTACTTC.

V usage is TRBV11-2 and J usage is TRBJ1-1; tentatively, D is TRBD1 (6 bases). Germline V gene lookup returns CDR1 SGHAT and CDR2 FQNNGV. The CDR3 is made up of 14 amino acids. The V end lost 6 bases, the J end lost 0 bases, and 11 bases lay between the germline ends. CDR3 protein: CASRKQGLNTEAFF. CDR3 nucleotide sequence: TGTGCCAGCAGAAAACAGGGCTTGAACACTGAAGCTTTCTTT.

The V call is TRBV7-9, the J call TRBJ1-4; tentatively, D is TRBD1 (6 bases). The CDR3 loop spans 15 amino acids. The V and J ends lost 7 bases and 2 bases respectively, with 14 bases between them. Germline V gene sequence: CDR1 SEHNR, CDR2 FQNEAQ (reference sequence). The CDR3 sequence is CASNPGQSTNEKLFF. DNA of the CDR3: TGTGCCAGCAACCCTGGACAGTCCACTAATGAAAAACTGTTTTTT.

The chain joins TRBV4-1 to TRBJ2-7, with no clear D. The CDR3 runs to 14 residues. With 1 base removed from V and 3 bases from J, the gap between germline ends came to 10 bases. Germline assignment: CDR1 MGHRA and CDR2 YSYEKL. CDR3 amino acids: CASSQVQTHYEQYF. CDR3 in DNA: TGCGCCAGCAGCCAAGTCCAAACGCACTACGAGCAGTACTTC.